This T cell receptor (beta chain) was found in a study of control samples from healthy donors and cancer patients. The CDR3 runs 14 residues. Trimming cost V 4 bases and J 8 bases, with 16 bases left between them. Germline V lookup: CDR1 MNHEY, CDR2 SVGAGI. Sequencing was performed with immunoSEQ multiplex PCR; in TCRdb, only in-frame clones are kept and a portion is missing. The data contain around 85,000 clones, roughly nine tenths of them singletons. This TCR was sampled from a woman aged 55-70 years in good health. The V gene is TRBV6-5, the J gene TRBJ2-3; D possibly uses TRBD1 or TRBD2 (5 bases each). Material: blood. The CDR3 region has the DNA TGTGCCAGCAGTTCCACCACCCAGAGGGGTACGCAGTATTTT. It translates to CASSSTTQRGTQYF.